This TCR beta chain was documented in a study of response to subunit inactivated influenza vaccine. Comment on this clonotype: The target antigen is unknown.

TCRdb re-called the RT-PCR reads with MiXCR, one entry per CDR3 protein. In the table there are around 850,000 distinct CDR3 sequences, roughly 18% of which are singletons. Findings of the study overall: It was the authors' suggestion that each seasonal influenza vaccination recruits few new T cells.

Trimming took 5 bases from V and 2 from J; bases not matched to a gene: 2. The CDR3 has 15 amino acids. Germline assignment: CDR1 ENHRY and CDR2 SYGVKD. Material: PBMCs from blood, obtained roughly 5 days after vaccination. The chain joins TRBV10-3 to TRBJ2-3; TRBD1 matches 12 bases. This receptor was taken from a man over 45 who received an inactivated influenza vaccine. The CDR3, as DNA: TGTGCCATCAGTCGGGGACAGGGGGCCACAGATACGCAGTATTTT. Translating gives CAISRGQGATDTQYF.